This T cell receptor (beta chain) was observed in a study of T cells in Graves' hyperthyroidism and ophthalmopathy. It was RNA transcripts that yielded the amplified TCR beta CDR3 regions. When the TCR CDR3 underwent first-round RT-PCR, the HTBI primer set was used. In TCRdb, the multiplex PCR reads were re-called with MiXCR into one record per CDR3 protein. The data contain a few hundred thousand distinct CDR3 sequences, roughly 46% of them seen just once; the ten biggest clones take up under 20%. Regarding the study as a whole: Model predictions of ophthalmopathy came a median approximately 6 months before onset. Within blood appeared most thyroid clonotypes that had expanded above 0.001.

The V end lost 4 bases, the J end lost 5 bases, and 17 bases lay between the germline ends. Germline V gene sequence: CDR1 MGHDK, CDR2 SYGVNS. The CDR3 is 15 amino acids. A patient was excluded if there was uncontrolled infection, other autoimmune disease, pregnancy or lactation. Based on clinical symptoms, serum thyroxine and TRAb, thyroid ultrasound and orbital computed tomography, diagnoses were reached. This clonotype was picked up a small number of times. What it recognizes is unknown. This TCR was sampled from an adult woman with Graves' disease, either hyperthyroidism or ophthalmopathy (not recorded which). This chain connects TRBV25-1 to TRBJ1-1; D uncertain. The specimen sequenced was peripheral blood or thyroid tissue (not recorded which). CDR3 protein: CASSGSGGVGTEAFF. The CDR3 coding sequence is TGTGCCAGCAGTGGTTCCGGAGGAGTTGGAACTGAAGCTTTCTTT.